A selection of T cell receptor beta chains follows, all from one sample in a study of identical twins. A single record per CDR3 protein comes from TCRdb applying MiXCR to the 5' RACE reads. The sample lists fewer than 550,000 distinct CDR3 sequences, roughly an eighth occurring once. This sample was shared with a second study, whose subject was yellow fever vaccine responses in identical twins.

Sequencing was done on a sample of CD4+ T cells sorted from blood. These receptors came from a woman aged 18-29 years in good health. The CDR3 runs from the conserved cysteine through the conserved F or W. The D gene is left open where the match is weak. Size values are once, few and many counts, or a class for expanded clones, and some rows have none.

CDR3 DNA	CDR3 protein	clone size	D gene	V gene	J gene
TGTGCCAGCAGCTCTTCGACTAGCGGGGTCTACAATGAGCAGTTCTTC	CASSSSTSGVYNEQFF	-	TRBD2	TRBV11-3	TRBJ2-1
TGTGCCAGCAGTGGTCACTCTACCGGGACATGGAACTACAATGAGCAGTTCTTC	CASSGHSTGTWNYNEQFF	many	-	TRBV28	TRBJ2-1
TGTGCCAGCACCGTCACCGGGGAGCTGTTTTTT	CASTVTGELFF	few	-	TRBV28	TRBJ2-2
TGTGCCAGCAGGCCCGGACTAGCGGTCTACAATGAGCAGTTCTTC	CASRPGLAVYNEQFF	many	TRBD2	TRBV12-3/TRBV12-4	TRBJ2-1
TGTGCCAGCCCAAGCCAGGCCGGGGAGCTGTTTTTT	CASPSQAGELFF	-	-	TRBV6-5	TRBJ2-2
TGCGCCAGCAGCTTTGTCCTGGGAGTTTCCTACAATGAGCAGTTCTTC	CASSFVLGVSYNEQFF	many	-	TRBV5-1	TRBJ2-1
TGTGCCAGCAACCGGGGCGACACAGATACGCAGTATTTT	CASNRGDTDTQYF	few	-	TRBV9	TRBJ2-3
TGCGCCAGCAGTGAGTTGGTCGGGGGGACGGGAGAGACCCAGTACTTC	CASSELVGGTGETQYF	-	TRBD2	TRBV10-2	TRBJ2-5
TGCAGTGCGAGCGGGGGGGACACCGGGGAGCTGTTTTTT	CSASGGDTGELFF	few	TRBD2	TRBV20-1	TRBJ2-2
TGTGCCAGCAGCTTTCGTTTAATGAACACTGAAGCTTTCTTT	CASSFRLMNTEAFF	few	-	TRBV7-2	TRBJ1-1
TGTGCCAGCTCACCGGACGGAACTCTGGGGCGGGAGCCGGCCAACGTCCTGACTTTC	CASSPDGTLGREPANVLTF	-	TRBD2	TRBV18	TRBJ2-6
TGTGCCAGCTCACCCCAAGGAAAACTGTTTTTT	CASSPQGKLFF	-	-	TRBV18	TRBJ1-4
TGCAGTGCAGACCTAGCGGGGGGGCTATATACGCAGTATTTT	CSADLAGGLYTQYF	many	TRBD2	TRBV20-1	TRBJ2-3
TGTGCCATCAGTCCGGACGGGACTAGTTATCGCGAGCAGTACTTC	CAISPDGTSYREQYF	few	TRBD2	TRBV10-3	TRBJ2-7
TGTGCCAGCAGCCAGGGGGGAGGCCCCTACAATGAGCAGTTCTTC	CASSQGGGPYNEQFF	-	-	TRBV14	TRBJ2-1
TGTGCCAGCAGCTTCTCTAGCGGCCTCCCTGGGGCCAACGTCCTGACTTTC	CASSFSSGLPGANVLTF	few	TRBD2	TRBV5-6	TRBJ2-6
TGCGCCAGCAGCTTGGGGAGTACGGGACTAGTTTCTGGCACAGATACGCAGTATTTT	CASSLGSTGLVSGTDTQYF	few	TRBD2	TRBV5-1	TRBJ2-3
TGTGCCAGCAGCAGAGGAGGGGGGCCGGAGCAGTACTTC	CASSRGGGPEQYF	-	-	TRBV28	TRBJ2-7
TGTGCCAGCAGTTACCGCAAACAGGGAACGTCATACAATGAGCAGTTCTTC	CASSYRKQGTSYNEQFF	few	-	TRBV6-5	TRBJ2-1
TGCGCCAGCAGCCAGGGACTAGCGCGGAATGAGCAGTTCTTC	CASSQGLARNEQFF	many	TRBD2	TRBV4-1	TRBJ2-1
TGTGCCAGCAGCCAAGATCGGGTTACTCAGCCCCAGCATTTT	CASSQDRVTQPQHF	few	-	TRBV3-1	TRBJ1-5
TGTGCCAGCAGTTACACCTCTAGGAGCGGCCAAGAGACCCAGTACTTC	CASSYTSRSGQETQYF	few	-	TRBV6-2/TRBV6-3	TRBJ2-5
TGCAGTGCCATTCCGCTACTAGGCTCCAATGAGCAGTTCTTC	CSAIPLLGSNEQFF	-	-	TRBV20-1	TRBJ2-1
TGTGCCACCGGGACCGACATCGAGACCCAGTACTTC	CATGTDIETQYF	many	-	TRBV24-1	TRBJ2-5
TGTGCCAGCAGTGAACGCAGGGCTACTGAAGCTTTCTTT	CASSERRATEAFF	many	-	TRBV2	TRBJ1-1
TGTGCCAGCAGCAGTCCCGGGACAGGGTGGATTGAGCAGTTCTTC	CASSSPGTGWIEQFF	many	TRBD1	TRBV12-3/TRBV12-4	TRBJ2-1
TGTGCCAGCAGCACGAGGGGCCCCTACGAGCAGTACTTC	CASSTRGPYEQYF	few	-	TRBV21-1	TRBJ2-7
TGTGCTAGCAGCTTAGTTGTGGGACAGGAACGCACCGGGGAGCTGTTTTTT	CASSLVVGQERTGELFF	-	TRBD1	TRBV7-7	TRBJ2-2
TGTGCCATCAGTGAGTTTGGGACTAGCGGGAGGGCCTACGAGCAGTACTTC	CAISEFGTSGRAYEQYF	-	TRBD2	TRBV10-3	TRBJ2-7
TGTGCCGGGTCTAAAAGCTCCTACAATGAGCAGTTCTTC	CAGSKSSYNEQFF	many	-	TRBV6-2/TRBV6-3	TRBJ2-1
TGCGCCAGCAGCCAAACTGTGACAGGGAGTCAGTTCTTC	CASSQTVTGSQFF	few	TRBD1	TRBV4-3	TRBJ2-1
TGCGCCAGCAGCTTGGTGGAAGGGGGCGAGCAGTACTTC	CASSLVEGGEQYF	-	-	TRBV5-1	TRBJ2-7
TGTGCCAGCAGGTCTAATCCAGCGGAGACAGGGGGCCGGGCTGAAGCTTTCTTT	CASRSNPAETGGRAEAFF	few	TRBD1	TRBV11-1	TRBJ1-1
TGTGCCAGCAGCCAACGTCGTGGGAATGAAAAACTGTTTTTT	CASSQRRGNEKLFF	-	-	TRBV13	TRBJ1-4
TGTGCCAGCAGCTTAGCCTTGACGACTAGCGTGTTCTTC	CASSLALTTSVFF	few	TRBD2	TRBV7-2	TRBJ2-1
TGTGCCAGCCGTACTAGCGGGGGACTAGGGGAGCAGTACTTC	CASRTSGGLGEQYF	few	TRBD2	TRBV6-2/TRBV6-3	TRBJ2-7
TGTGCCACCGCCATGGGAGAAGCCAAAAACATTCAGTACTTC	CATAMGEAKNIQYF	few	-	TRBV6-1	TRBJ2-4
TGTGCCAGCGGGGACTACCAATACGAGCAGTACTTC	CASGDYQYEQYF	few	TRBD2	TRBV6-2/TRBV6-3	TRBJ2-7
TGCAGTGCTAGACTAGCGGGAGTGGGTAATGAGCAGTTCTTC	CSARLAGVGNEQFF	few	TRBD2	TRBV20-1	TRBJ2-1
TGTGCCAGCAGCCAAGTTGGTCAGGGGAACAATGAGCAGTTCTTC	CASSQVGQGNNEQFF	-	-	TRBV4-2	TRBJ2-1
TGCAGTACTTCTCCGTCAGGGAAAGAGCAGTACTTC	CSTSPSGKEQYF	-	-	TRBV20-1	TRBJ2-7
TGCAGTGCTAATCTCCCCGGGAGGGCCAGGGAGACCCAGTACTTC	CSANLPGRARETQYF	-	TRBD2	TRBV20-1	TRBJ2-5
TGTGCCAGCAGCCAGGTGGGGAGCACAGATACGCAGTATTTT	CASSQVGSTDTQYF	few	-	TRBV7-2	TRBJ2-3
TGTGCCAGCGCAGTGGACGGGAGAGACAATGAGCAGTTCTTC	CASAVDGRDNEQFF	-	-	TRBV25-1	TRBJ2-1
TGCGCCAGCAGCTTGGATTGGGCTAGCGGGACTTACAATGAGCAGTTCTTC	CASSLDWASGTYNEQFF	few	TRBD2	TRBV5-1	TRBJ2-1
TGTGCCAGCAGTGAAGTTGCGGGGGGGCGGGGGAATGAGCAGTTCTTC	CASSEVAGGRGNEQFF	-	TRBD2	TRBV6-1	TRBJ2-1
TGTGCCAGCAGTCTCTGGAGGAGGCAAGGGACACCCCTCCACTTT	CASSLWRRQGTPLHF	few	-	TRBV27	TRBJ1-6
TGTGCCAGCAGGAGACTCTCTCGCGACACTGAAGCTTTCTTT	CASRRLSRDTEAFF	few	-	TRBV12-3/TRBV12-4	TRBJ1-1
TGCGCCAGCAGCCGCACAGGGAACGAAGAGACCCAGTACTTC	CASSRTGNEETQYF	-	-	TRBV5-1	TRBJ2-5
TGTGCCAGCAGCGGGGCTAACACCGGGGAGCTGTTTTTT	CASSGANTGELFF	many	-	TRBV6-6	TRBJ2-2
TGTGCAATTAACCTATCGGGTGGTACCGGGGAGCTGTTTTTT	CAINLSGGTGELFF	-	-	TRBV7-7	TRBJ2-2
TGTGCCAGCAGCCCGGGCGGGAGCCCCTACGAGCAGTACTTC	CASSPGGSPYEQYF	many	TRBD2	TRBV5-6	TRBJ2-7
TGTGCCAGCAGTGAAGGAACCGGCGGGAGGACAGATACGCAGTATTTT	CASSEGTGGRTDTQYF	-	TRBD2	TRBV2	TRBJ2-3
TGCAGTGCTATCGACAGGGCTCGTGCGCAGTACTTC	CSAIDRARAQYF	few	TRBD1	TRBV20-1	TRBJ2-7
TGCGCCAGCACCACCGGGGGGAAGGGGGAGACCCAGTACTTC	CASTTGGKGETQYF	-	TRBD2	TRBV5-1	TRBJ2-5
TGCAGCGTAGCGACAGGGGCAGAGACCCAGTACTTC	CSVATGAETQYF	many	TRBD1	TRBV29-1	TRBJ2-5
TGTGCCAGCAGCAGTCAGGGGGCCGGTGTGTCTACTAATGAAAAACTGTTTTTT	CASSSQGAGVSTNEKLFF	-	TRBD1	TRBV6-2/TRBV6-3	TRBJ1-4
TGTGCCAGCAGTTACGGACAAAATAATTCACCCCTCCACTTT	CASSYGQNNSPLHF	many	-	TRBV6-5	TRBJ1-6